These 9 T cell receptor beta chains were sequenced from one sample in a study of vaccination effects on CD4 cells after COVID-19. Libraries were prepared by immunoSEQ multiplex PCR; TCRdb keeps only in-frame clonotypes and omits some of them. The repertoire holds fewer than 40,000 clones, with around 80% as singletons. Before any sequencing was done, the ViraFEST assay used viral peptide pools to expand antigen-specific CD4+ T cells. The culture ran for 10 days, and then CD4+ T cells were isolated. Participants received two doses of either the BNT162b2 or mRNA-1273 vaccine. These receptors lack a known antigen. The starting material was CD4+ T cells from PBMCs cultured with HCoV-NL63 spike peptides, obtained after COVID-19 vaccination. These receptors originate from a human donor who received a COVID-19 vaccine. Some clones in this sample may be carry-over from other donors' samples.

This sequence joins TRBV12-3 or TRBV12-4 and TRBJ2-1; TRBD1 agrees at 8 bases. The CDR3 covers 12 residues. The CDR3 here is CATGTGYNEQFF. The CDR3, as DNA: TGTGCTACCGGGACAGGTTACAATGAGCAGTTCTTC.

The count of this clone is one. This sequence joins TRBV6-1 and TRBJ1-2, with D hard to call. Germline V lookup: CDR1 MNHNS, CDR2 SASEGT. The CDR3 extends over 13 amino acids. V shed 10 bases and J shed 3 bases, with 15 bases lying between them. As DNA, the CDR3 is TGTGCCACCCGCCCCGTCAGAGACTATGGCTACACCTTC. Amino acid sequence: CATRPVRDYGYTF.

The genes are TRBV12-3 or TRBV12-4 and TRBJ1-3; D call uncertain. The CDR3 covers 12 residues. V dropped 6 bases and J dropped 4 bases, with 7 bases sitting between them. CDR3 protein: CASSRGGNTIYF. CDR3 DNA: TGTGCCAGCAGCCGCGGAGGAAACACCATATATTTT.

J is TRBJ1-4 and V is TRBV6-2 or TRBV6-3; D gene ambiguous. The CDR3 runs 18 residues. CDR1 is MNHEY, CDR2 SVGEGT, per germline. Trimming took off 0 bases at V and 0 bases at J, with 14 bases between the two ends. CDR3 nucleotides: TGTGCCAGCAGTTACTCGAAATACCGCCCGACAACTAATGAAAAACTGTTTTTT. Residues: CASSYSKYRPTTNEKLFF.

The rearrangement links TRBV27 to TRBJ2-3; perhaps TRBD2 as D (5 bases). Looked up from germline, CDR1 is MNHEY and CDR2 is SMNVEV (reference sequence). V shed 7 bases and J shed 6 bases, with 20 bases lying between them. CDR3 length equals 15 residues. The CDR3 nucleotides are TGTGCCAGCATGTGGGCGGGTTTTGGGCGGGATACGCAGTATTTT. This encodes CASMWAGFGRDTQYF.

V gene TRBV15 combines with J gene TRBJ2-7, with D possibly being TRBD2 (6 bases). V was pared by 2 bases and J by 0 bases, with 17 bases between. There are 17 residues in the CDR3. Germline V gene lookup returns CDR1 LNHNV and CDR2 YYDKDF (reference sequence). CDR3: CATSRPYSGLSSYEQYV. CDR3 bases: TGTGCCACCAGCAGACCTTATAGCGGTTTGAGCTCCTACGAGCAGTACGTC.

V gene TRBV24-1 combines with J gene TRBJ2-2, with D tentatively TRBD1 (6 bases). Germline loops: CDR1 KGHDR, CDR2 SFDVKD. The CDR3 contains 16 residues. Trimming removed 1 base from V and 3 bases from J, with 11 bases in between. CDR3 sequence: CATSDFGQGHTGELFF. The CDR3 DNA sequence: TGTGCCACCAGTGATTTTGGGCAGGGGCACACCGGGGAGCTGTTTTTT.

This chain uses TRBV7-9 with TRBJ2-2; possibly TRBD2 for D (5 bases). The germline V gene has CDR1 SEHNR and CDR2 FQNEAQ (reference sequence). V was shortened by 0 bases and J by 0 bases, with 8 bases between the two germline ends. CDR3 length equals 16 residues. CDR3 DNA: TGTGCCAGCAGCTTAGCGGACGGGACGAACACCGGGGAGCTGTTTTTT. Its protein product is CASSLADGTNTGELFF. The entire variable domain, with the rest obtained from reference TRBV7-9 and TRBJ2-2, is as follows: DTGVSQNPRHKITKRGQNVTFRCDPISEHNRLYWYRQTLGQGPEFLTYFQNEAQLEKSRLLSDRFSAERPKGSFSTLEIQRTEQGDSAMYLCASSLADGTNTGELFFGEGSRLTVL.

Only one count was recorded for this clone. This sequence joins TRBV4-2 and TRBJ2-5; 9 bases map to TRBD2. Germline CDR1 reads LGHNA; CDR2 reads YNFKEQ. The CDR3 consists of 15 residues. V shed 4 bases, J shed 5 bases, and the junction held 8 bases outside the gene matches. CDR3 coding DNA: TGTGCCAGCAGCCCCGTAGTAGCGGGGGCGGAGACCCAGTACTTC. Amino acids: CASSPVVAGAETQYF.